These T cell receptor beta chains were read from a single sample in a study of T cell responses to AZD1222 COVID-19 vaccine. TCRdb's table, derived via immunoSEQ multiplex PCR, lists solely in-frame clones and lacks some. The sample lists 15,000 to 19,000 clones, less than 90% seen once, with about 3% in the top ten. Here the sequenced sample was peripheral blood, taken 28 days after the second AZD1222 dose. The source is an adult who received the AZD1222 COVID-19 vaccine. The CDR3 runs from the conserved cysteine through the conserved F or W. The D gene is left open where the match is weak. Clone size appears in some rows only: once, few, many, or a class for an expanded clone.

j_call v_call d_call clone_size cdr3_aa cdr3_nt
TRBJ2-7 TRBV28 TRBD2 few CASSSGLAGVDEQYF TGTGCCAGCAGTTCGGGACTAGCGGGAGTAGACGAGCAGTACTTC
TRBJ2-7 TRBV18 TRBD2 - CASSDNRGRVAYEQYF TGTGCCAGCTCAGACAACCGAGGGAGGGTGGCCTACGAGCAGTACTTC
TRBJ2-1 TRBV3-1/TRBV3-2 - - CASSWTYGAVGYNEQFF TGTGCCAGCAGCTGGACCTATGGCGCAGTCGGGTACAATGAGCAGTTCTTC
TRBJ1-1 TRBV7-3 - - CASSYSNTEAFF TGTGCCAGCAGCTACTCGAACACTGAAGCTTTCTTT
TRBJ2-7 TRBV7-2 - - CASSPTPSDGGQYF TGTGCCAGCAGCCCAACCCCCTCTGACGGGGGACAGTACTTC
TRBJ2-7 TRBV11-1 TRBD2 - CASRPTSGRIHEQYF TGTGCCAGCAGACCAACTAGCGGGAGGATCCACGAGCAGTACTTC
TRBJ1-1 TRBV2 - - CASRATYGGAEAFF TGTGCCAGCAGGGCAACCTACGGAGGCGCTGAAGCTTTCTTT
TRBJ1-2 TRBV2 - - CASSEAGLGNYGYTF TGTGCCAGCAGTGAAGCCGGTTTGGGTAACTATGGCTACACCTTC
TRBJ2-7 TRBV9 - once CASSVASSSNEQYF TGTGCCAGCAGCGTAGCATCTTCTTCTAACGAGCAGTACTTC
TRBJ2-1 TRBV2 TRBD1 - CASRDRAYNEQFF TGTGCCAGCAGGGACAGGGCCTACAATGAGCAGTTCTTC
TRBJ1-5 TRBV7-8 - - CASSLAKGQPQHF TGTGCCAGCAGCTTAGCCAAGGGGCAGCCCCAGCATTTT
TRBJ1-1 TRBV5-4 - - CASSFKGGTEAFF TGTGCCAGCAGCTTTAAAGGGGGCACTGAAGCTTTCTTT
TRBJ2-3 TRBV4-1 TRBD2 - CASSQGAGGSSTDTQYF TGCGCCAGCAGCCAAGGTGCGGGAGGATCTAGCACAGATACGCAGTATTTT
TRBJ1-1 TRBV9 - - CASSATTRVTEAFF TGTGCCAGCAGCGCCACTACAAGGGTCACTGAAGCTTTCTTT
TRBJ1-2 TRBV19 TRBD1 - CASSIQGQGVSGYTF TGTGCCAGTAGTATACAGGGACAGGGTGTTAGTGGCTACACCTTC
TRBJ1-2 TRBV14 - - CASSPMLGGNYGYTF TGTGCCAGCAGCCCCATGCTTGGTGGGAACTATGGCTACACCTTC
TRBJ2-5 TRBV6-6 - once CASSFRGGETQYF TGTGCCAGCAGTTTCAGGGGTGGGGAGACCCAGTACTTC
TRBJ1-4 TRBV5-6 TRBD1 - CASSPGTGQNNEKLFF TGTGCCAGCAGCCCGGGGACAGGGCAGAATAATGAAAAACTGTTTTTT
TRBJ2-4 TRBV18 - once CASSQGVSAKNIQYF TGTGCCAGCTCACAAGGGGTCTCGGCCAAAAACATTCAGTACTTC
TRBJ2-1 TRBV11-2 - - CASSPRGIGGNEQFF TGTGCCAGCAGCCCCAGGGGTATAGGGGGCAATGAGCAGTTCTTC
TRBJ2-7 TRBV6-5 - few CASRPMGVQQYF TGTGCCAGCAGGCCGATGGGGGTGCAGCAGTACTTC
TRBJ1-1 TRBV19 TRBD1 - CASSSQTGIGTEAFF TGTGCCAGTAGTTCCCAGACAGGGATCGGCACTGAAGCTTTCTTT
TRBJ2-1 TRBV11-2 - - CASSFPGAGEQFF TGTGCCAGCAGCTTTCCCGGAGCGGGTGAGCAGTTCTTC
TRBJ2-7 TRBV6-2/TRBV6-3 TRBD2 - CASSYAAGGGNEQYF TGTGCCAGCAGTTACGCCGCGGGGGGTGGGAACGAGCAGTACTTC
TRBJ2-3 TRBV9 - - CASSPRRGGTDTQYF TGTGCCAGCAGCCCTCGCCGAGGGGGCACAGATACGCAGTATTTT
TRBJ1-2 TRBV28 TRBD1 - CASSPRQGAPKANYGYTF TGTGCCAGCAGTCCCCGACAGGGGGCCCCAAAAGCTAACTATGGCTACACCTTC
TRBJ2-7 TRBV3-1/TRBV3-2 TRBD2 - CASSSRGGVSYEQYF TGTGCCAGCAGCTCTCGGGGGGGGGTCTCCTACGAGCAGTACTTC
TRBJ2-7 TRBV13 - once CASSFTRRREQYF TGTGCCAGCAGCTTTACGCGCCGGAGAGAGCAGTACTTC
TRBJ2-1 TRBV18 - - CASSPESISYNEQFF TGTGCCAGCTCACCAGAGTCGATTTCCTACAATGAGCAGTTCTTC
TRBJ2-7 TRBV19 TRBD1 - CASSLRTGRLYEQYF TGTGCCAGTAGCCTTCGGACAGGGCGCCTCTACGAGCAGTACTTC
TRBJ1-5 TRBV7-2 - - CASSLTYRSNQPQHF TGTGCCAGCAGCTTAACATACCGAAGCAATCAGCCCCAGCATTTT
TRBJ2-3 TRBV7-9 - - CASSLMGGDTQYF TGTGCCAGCAGCTTGATGGGGGGAGATACGCAGTATTTT
TRBJ2-2 TRBV7-9 - - CASSLSNTGAGELFF TGTGCCAGCAGCCTGTCGAATACGGGCGCCGGGGAGCTGTTTTTT
TRBJ1-1 TRBV19 - - CASSIGWDGEAFF TGTGCCAGTAGTATAGGATGGGACGGTGAAGCTTTCTTT
TRBJ1-5 TRBV18 - - CASSPPPDSNQPQHF TGTGCCAGCTCACCACCGCCAGATTCGAATCAGCCCCAGCATTTT
TRBJ1-3 TRBV10-3 TRBD1 - CAIKEGQYSGNTIYF TGTGCCATCAAAGAGGGACAGTACTCTGGAAACACCATATATTTT
TRBJ2-5 TRBV15 - - CATSGDWGETQYF TGTGCCACCAGCGGTGACTGGGGAGAGACCCAGTACTTC
TRBJ2-3 TRBV3-1/TRBV3-2 - - CASSRYSGTEDTDTQYF TGTGCCAGCAGCCGCTACTCCGGGACGGAAGACACAGATACGCAGTATTTT
TRBJ2-1 TRBV29-1 TRBD2 - CSHRTSGGYEQFF TGCAGCCATAGGACTAGCGGGGGCTATGAGCAGTTCTTC
TRBJ1-1 TRBV29-1 - once CSVEDTPAEAFF TGCAGCGTTGAAGATACACCGGCGGAAGCTTTCTTT
TRBJ1-4 TRBV3-1/TRBV3-2 TRBD1 - CASSTRYRGEDEKLFF TGTGCCAGCAGCACGCGATACAGGGGGGAGGATGAAAAACTGTTTTTT
TRBJ1-2 TRBV5-6 - - CASSLVGRGNYGYTF TGTGCCAGCAGCTTGGTCGGCAGGGGTAACTATGGCTACACCTTC
TRBJ1-6 TRBV27 - - CASRPQADPRSPLHF TGTGCCAGCAGACCGCAGGCGGACCCCCGTTCACCCCTCCACTTT